Presented here are 29 T cell receptor beta chains from one specimen sequenced in a study of blood T cells in healthy people across ages. Primers used in a second PCR of about 7 to 12 cycles were a sample-barcoded 5' primer and a J-beta primer mix. TCRdb redid the calling of the 5' RACE reads with MiXCR, one entry per CDR3 protein. The sample shows some 900,000 distinct CDR3 sequences, around 48% of them seen only once. Sequencing was performed on blood. These receptors were collected from a man younger than 45 in good health.

The chain joins TRBV6-4 to TRBJ2-1; a possible D gene is TRBD2 (7 bases). CDR3 size: 14 residues. The V end was cut by 3 bases, the J end by 3 bases, with 9 bases between. Germline loops: CDR1 MRHNA, CDR2 SNTAGT. CDR3 sequence (DNA): TGTGCCAGCAGTGAAGGGGGGGACTACAATGAGCAGTTCTTC. This translates into CASSEGGDYNEQFF.

V gene TRBV7-9 combines with J gene TRBJ1-6; D remains ambiguous. V shed 4 bases and J shed 8 bases, with 9 bases lying between them. The CDR3 sequence is 13 residues long. CDR1 and CDR2 from the germline V gene are SEHNR and FQNEAQ (reference sequence). Here the CDR3 reads CASSSTFDSPLHF. In DNA form, the CDR3 reads TGTGCCAGCAGCTCCACTTTTGATTCACCCCTCCACTTT.

In the case of this clonotype: This may arise from a read error, as a much more abundant clone is one base away. The chain links TRBV3-1 to TRBJ2-3; D is uncertain. V gave up 5 bases and J gave up 2 bases, with 5 bases separating them. The CDR3 sequence is 12 residues long. The germline V gene has CDR1 LGHDT and CDR2 YNNKEL (reference sequence). In DNA form, the CDR3 reads TGTGCCAGCAGCACCCCCACAGATACGCAGTATTTT. Residues: CASSTPTDTQYF.

This clonotype was counted between two and nine times. This chain joins TRBV20-1 and TRBJ2-7; 10 bases match TRBD2. This CDR3 has 16 amino acids. Germline values: CDR1 DFQATT, CDR2 SNEGSKA (reference sequence). With V trimmed by 2 bases and J by 3 bases, 10 bases remained unmatched. CDR3 in DNA: TGCAGTGCTAGACCGGCTAGCGGGGGACCCCTCTACGAGCAGTACTTC. As protein: CSARPASGGPLYEQYF.

The J gene is TRBJ2-5, the V gene TRBV20-1, with D possibly being TRBD2 (6 bases). Germline V gene sequence: CDR1 DFQATT, CDR2 SNEGSKA (reference sequence). The CDR3 length is 13 residues. Trimming removed 6 bases at V and 11 bases at J, with 22 bases between. CDR3 coding DNA: TGCAGTGCCCCTAGCGTCTCTTTGAATGAGCAGTACTTC. Protein: CSAPSVSLNEQYF.

A few counts support this clonotype. The chain employs TRBV5-1 and TRBJ2-7, with TRBD1 matching over 7 bases. The CDR3 runs 17 residues. Germline values: CDR1 SGHRS, CDR2 YFSETQ. The trim removed 3 bases at V and 2 bases at J, leaving 14 bases unmatched. CDR3 nucleotides: TGCGCCAGCAGCTCCTCGCTCAGGGACAGCAGCCCCTACGAGCAGTACTTC. This gives the protein CASSSSLRDSSPYEQYF.

V gene TRBV6-5 combines with J gene TRBJ2-7; maybe TRBD1 (5 bases). The CDR3 covers 13 residues. Germline CDR1 MNHEY, CDR2 SVGAGI. Trimming pared 5 bases from V and 3 bases from J, leaving 11 bases between. DNA for the CDR3: TGTGCCAGCAGTGCCTACACAGGCTACGAGCAGTACTTC. As protein: CASSAYTGYEQYF.

The chain combines TRBV11-2 with TRBJ1-4; weak D call: TRBD1 (6 bases). V dropped 5 bases and J dropped 4 bases, with 11 bases sitting between them. Germline V gene data show CDR1 as SGHAT and CDR2 as FQNNGV. The CDR3 extends over 14 amino acids. For the CDR3, the DNA is TGTGCCAGCAGCGCCGGACAGCATAATGAAAAACTGTTTTTT. Its translation is CASSAGQHNEKLFF.

This clonotype was seen many times. The CDR3 spells CASSVAAAANEQFF. The CDR3 coding sequence is TGTGCCAGCAGCGTAGCTGCGGCAGCCAATGAGCAGTTCTTC. The rearrangement uses TRBV9 and TRBJ2-1; D is ambiguous. Germline assignment: CDR1 SGDLS and CDR2 YYNGEE. This CDR3 has 14 amino acids. Trimming left V 0 bases short and J 6 bases short, with 10 bases between.

The chain recombines TRBV7-2 with TRBJ2-5; 7 nucleotides match TRBD1. CDR1 is SGHTA and CDR2 is FQGNSA in the germline V gene. V dropped 6 bases and J dropped 3; count of bases not matched to a gene: 4. The CDR3 totals 13 residues. CDR3 protein: CASSPGTEETQYF. The DNA of the CDR3 is TGTGCCAGCAGTCCCGGGACAGAAGAGACCCAGTACTTC. Complete variable domain (other parts from reference TRBV7-2 and TRBJ2-5): GAGVSQSPSNKVTEKGKDVELRCDPISGHTALYWYRQSLGQGLEFLIYFQGNSAPDKSGLPSDRFSAERTGGSVSTLTIQRTQQEDSAVYLCASSPGTEETQYFGPGTRLLVL.

The sample holds a few counts of this clonotype. The chain is built from TRBV27 and TRBJ1-4, with 7 bases aligning to TRBD1. The CDR3 runs to 14 residues. The V and J ends lost 6 bases and 6 bases, in that order; junction bases with no gene match: 7. Per the germline V gene, CDR1 is MNHEY and CDR2 is SMNVEV (reference sequence). The CDR3 DNA sequence: TGTGCCAGCAGACTCAGGGGGGGTGATGAAAAACTGTTTTTT. This translates into CASRLRGGDEKLFF.

This rearrangement joins TRBV29-1 to TRBJ2-3; D is uncertain. Germline CDR1 is SQVTM and CDR2 is ANQGSEA. This CDR3 has 13 residues. V lost 3 bases to trimming and J lost 2 bases, with 9 bases between them. CDR3 coding DNA: TGCAGCGTTGATAGGCGCCTCACAGATACGCAGTATTTT. It yields the protein CSVDRRLTDTQYF.

This clonotype appeared a single time. The chain carries TRBV20-1 and TRBJ1-5, with TRBD1 matching 7 bases. The CDR3 totals 13 residues. Germline V gives CDR1 DFQATT, CDR2 SNEGSKA (reference sequence). Germline trimming cut 1 base from V and 5 bases from J; bases unmatched to any gene: 2. The CDR3 nucleotides are TGCAGTGCTAGAGGGCAGGGGGATCAGCCCCAGCATTTT. This sequence encodes CSARGQGDQPQHF.

This clonotype was detected a few times. The chain links TRBV15 to TRBJ2-3, with a possible D match to TRBD1 (6 bases). Germline V gives CDR1 LNHNV, CDR2 YYDKDF (reference sequence). V lost 3 bases and J lost 2, with 15 bases in between. This CDR3 contains 16 residues. The CDR3 bases are TGTGCCACCAGCAGCGCGACCCACAGGGCCACAGATACGCAGTATTTT. The encoded protein is CATSSATHRATDTQYF.

This clonotype was seen only a few times. V is TRBV9 and J is TRBJ2-5; 11 bases are shared with TRBD1. The CDR3 is 14 residues long. Losses at the gene ends were 4 bases for V and 4 bases for J; bases not matched to a gene: 3. The V gene's germline CDR1 is SGDLS and CDR2 YYNGEE. CDR3 in DNA: TGTGCCAGCAGCTGGACAGGGGGCGCAGAGACCCAGTACTTC. Residues: CASSWTGGAETQYF.

The V gene is TRBV3-1, the J gene TRBJ2-5, with D possibly matching TRBD1 (5 bases). Germline CDR1 is LGHDT and CDR2 is YNNKEL (reference sequence). V dropped 8 bases and J dropped 4 bases, with 11 bases sitting between them. The length of the CDR3 is 12 residues. The CDR3: CASGAARETQYF. The CDR3 DNA reads as TGTGCCAGCGGGGCGGCCCGAGAGACCCAGTACTTC.

The chain combines TRBV29-1 with TRBJ2-2, with 8 positions matching TRBD1. Germline loops: CDR1 SQVTM, CDR2 ANQGSEA. The CDR3 extends over 14 amino acids. The junction had 8 bases not matched to a gene; V was cut back by 6 bases and J by 5 bases. DNA for the CDR3: TGCAGCGTGGACCACGGGACAGGTACCGGGGAGCTGTTTTTT. Translation: CSVDHGTGTGELFF.

This chain joins TRBV6-2 or TRBV6-3 and TRBJ1-2, with 7 bases matching TRBD1. The CDR3 has 14 amino acids. The V and J ends lost 7 bases and 6 bases, in that order; junction bases with no gene match: 11. The germline gives CDR1 MNHEY, CDR2 SVGEGT. The CDR3 region is CASIDETGMDGYTF. Here the CDR3 DNA reads TGTGCCAGCATCGACGAGACAGGGATGGATGGCTACACCTTC.

The J gene is TRBJ1-5, the V gene TRBV6-1; D call uncertain. Trimming pared 7 bases from V and 1 base from J, leaving 8 bases between. Germline V gene sequence: CDR1 MNHNS, CDR2 SASEGT. CDR3 length: 13 amino acids. CDR3 sequence reads: CASTVESNQPQHF. The CDR3, as DNA: TGTGCCAGCACCGTGGAGAGCAATCAGCCCCAGCATTTT.

V and J are TRBV27 and TRBJ2-1; D possibly uses TRBD1 or TRBD2 (5 bases each). CDR3 length: 14 amino acids. CDR1 is MNHEY, CDR2 SMNVEV, per germline (reference sequence). V was trimmed by 4 bases and J by 6 bases, leaving 13 bases between them. The CDR3 sequence: CASSYQGRSNEQFF. In nucleotides, the CDR3 is TGTGCCAGCAGTTATCAGGGACGGAGCAATGAGCAGTTCTTC.

The genes are TRBV6-5 and TRBJ2-7, with D possibly TRBD1 on 6 matching bases. The CDR3 covers 18 residues. Germline V gives CDR1 MNHEY, CDR2 SVGAGI. The V and J ends lost 2 bases and 5 bases respectively, with 25 bases between them. The CDR3 DNA follows: TGTGCCAGCAGTTACATAACTATTTCAGGGACGAAGGGGGACGAGCAGTACTTC. Translation gives CASSYITISGTKGDEQYF.

The rearrangement links TRBV12-3 or TRBV12-4 to TRBJ2-7; 9 bases line up with TRBD2. The V gene end was trimmed by 0 bases and the J gene end by 7 bases; junction bases not matched to a gene: 7. The CDR3 loop spans 15 amino acids. CDR3 coding DNA: TGTGCCAGCAGTTTAGCCCTAGCGGGGAGGGGTGAGCAGTACTTC. Its protein is CASSLALAGRGEQYF.

A remark on this clonotype: A read error may be the cause here, since a much bigger clone is one base away. This rearrangement joins TRBV7-2 to TRBJ1-6, with D hard to call. This CDR3 has 13 amino acids. Germline CDR1 and CDR2: SGHTA and FQGNSA. The CDR3 is CAGSLAGNSPLHF. The CDR3 coding sequence is TGTGCCGGCAGCTTAGCCGGGAATTCACCCCTCCACTTT.

As DNA, the CDR3 is TGCAGTGCTAGATCCCGGGACAGGGTGGTTGAGACCCAGTTCTTC. This sequence encodes CSARSRDRVVETQFF. The chain carries TRBV20-1 and TRBJ2-1; TRBD1 agrees at 9 bases. Unmatched junction bases numbered 15, after V lost 2 bases and J lost 13 bases. Germline CDR1 DFQATT, CDR2 SNEGSKA (reference sequence). The CDR3 spans 15 residues.

This clonotype showed up just a few times. The V and J genes are TRBV25-1 and TRBJ2-3; D ambiguous. The CDR3 is 12 amino acids. Trimming left V 0 bases short and J 6 bases short, with 4 bases between. Germline CDR1 is MGHDK and CDR2 is SYGVNS. CDR3 sequence (DNA): TGTGCCAGCAGTGAATACCGGGATACGCAGTATTTT. This encodes CASSEYRDTQYF.

This clonotype was recorded many times. V is TRBV2 and J is TRBJ2-7; 10 bases align to TRBD1. The V and J ends lost 7 bases and 1 base, in that order; junction bases with no gene match: 4. Germline values: CDR1 SNHLY, CDR2 FYNNEI. The CDR3 length is 14 residues. The CDR3 coding sequence is TGTGCCAGCACCCGGGACAGGGGATCCTACGAGCAGTACTTC. Protein product: CASTRDRGSYEQYF.

The chain has TRBV12-3 or TRBV12-4 and TRBJ1-2, with unresolved D. This CDR3 spans 13 amino acids. Deletions cut 2 bases from V and 3 bases from J, with 7 bases between. As DNA, the CDR3 is TGTGCCAGCAGTTTAAGGGAATACTATGGCTACACCTTC. Encoded protein: CASSLREYYGYTF.

This clonotype was detected once. The chain carries TRBV27 and TRBJ1-2, with D possibly being TRBD1 (6 bases). The CDR3 extends over 15 amino acids. V lost 5 bases, J lost 1 base, and 14 bases lay in between. Germline assignment: CDR1 MNHEY and CDR2 SMNVEV (reference sequence). In nucleotides, the CDR3 is TGTGCCAGCAGTACCCTTGGGGGCAATAACTATGGCTACACCTTC. Encoded protein: CASSTLGGNNYGYTF.

The DNA of the CDR3 is TGCGCCAGCAGCCAAGGACTAGCGGGGGCTTCAGATACGCAGTATTTT. This translates into CASSQGLAGASDTQYF. This sequence joins TRBV4-1 and TRBJ2-3; 12 bases are shared with TRBD2. V gave up 1 base and J gave up 4 bases; unmatched junction bases: 3. CDR1 and CDR2 from the germline V gene are MGHRA and YSYEKL. The CDR3 length is 16 residues.